This TCR beta chain came from a study of patients and donors after allogeneic stem cell transplantation. A single record per CDR3 protein comes from TCRdb applying MiXCR to the RT-PCR reads. The repertoire holds over 200,000 distinct CDR3 sequences, with around 41% as singletons. CDR1 is SGHTA and CDR2 is FQGNSA in the germline V gene. Trimming left V 5 bases short and J 7 bases short, with 12 bases between. CDR3 size: 13 residues. The sequenced sample was blood, either unsorted or a sorted T cell fraction (not recorded which). The chain employs TRBV7-2 and TRBJ1-5; D uncertain. This clonotype was obtained from a human donor who was either an allogeneic HSCT recipient or a stem cell or donor lymphocyte infusion donor (not recorded which). It is not recorded whose cells these are; they may come from a transplant donor. The CDR3 DNA reads TGTGCCAGCAGCCGAGAGGGCGGCCAGCCCCAGCATTTT. Amino acids: CASSREGGQPQHF.